The 18 T cell receptor beta chains listed next were all sequenced from one sample in a study of PD-L1 blockade in urothelial cancer. Data came from immunoSEQ multiplex PCR; TCRdb stores just in-frame clones and leaves some out. The profile shows tens of thousands of clones, 70% to 90% of them singletons. Sequencing used PBMCs, obtained around atezolizumab (anti-PD-L1) treatment. These receptors originate from a man aged 50 or older with urothelial cancer.

This clone was detected only once. The DNA for the CDR3 is TGTGCCAGCAGCTTGGCTAGCGGGAGCACAGATACGCAGTATTTT. Its translation: CASSLASGSTDTQYF. The chain has TRBV5-4 and TRBJ2-3, with 8 bases fitting TRBD2. The CDR3 extends over 15 amino acids. Trimming at V came to 0 bases and at J to 0 bases, leaving 0 bases not matched to a gene. Germline CDR1 and CDR2: SGHNT and YYREEE (reference sequence).

A single count supports this clone. Other DNA variants within this sample encode the same CDR3. The gene calls are TRBV7-9 and TRBJ1-6; TRBD1 agrees at 9 bases. The CDR3 extends over 15 amino acids. With V trimmed by 1 base and J by 9 bases, 4 bases remained unmatched. Looked up from germline, CDR1 is SEHNR and CDR2 is FQNEAQ (reference sequence). CDR3 sequence: CASSLGTGVGSPLHF. The CDR3 DNA follows: TGTGCCAGCAGCTTAGGGACAGGGGTAGGTTCACCCCTCCACTTT.

This chain connects TRBV19 to TRBJ2-1; 10 bases map to TRBD2. This CDR3 spans 16 amino acids. With V trimmed by 5 bases and J by 7 bases, 11 bases remained unmatched. Germline V gives CDR1 LNHDA, CDR2 SQIVND (reference sequence). The CDR3 DNA reads as TGTGCCAGTAGTTCTTTAGCGGGGGGTATTAGGAATGAGCAGTTCTTC. Its translation is CASSSLAGGIRNEQFF.

The chain joins TRBV27 to TRBJ1-1, with D possibly TRBD1 on 5 matching bases. Trimming left V 5 bases short and J 5 bases short, with 12 bases between. The CDR3 spans 13 residues. Per germline, CDR1 MNHEY and CDR2 SMNVEV (reference sequence). The CDR3: CASSPRRGTEAFF. The DNA for the CDR3 is TGTGCCAGCAGTCCAAGGAGGGGTACTGAAGCTTTCTTT.

The chain recombines TRBV12-5 with TRBJ2-7; D might be TRBD1 (6 bases). The V and J ends lost 2 bases and 5 bases respectively, with 10 bases between them. Germline loops: CDR1 LGHNT, CDR2 FRNRAP. The CDR3 length is 13 residues. The CDR3 DNA follows: TGTGCTAGTGGTTTGTTAGGGGGTCACGAGCAGTACTTC. It codes for CASGLLGGHEQYF.

V gene TRBV27 combines with J gene TRBJ2-4, with no clear D. The CDR3 runs to 15 residues. Trimming shortened V by 0 bases and J by 0 bases, and 6 bases separated the two germline ends. Germline V gene lookup returns CDR1 MNHEY and CDR2 SMNVEV (reference sequence). In DNA, the CDR3 is TGTGCCAGCAGTTTATCCTCCCCAGCCAAAAACATTCAGTACTTC. This codes for CASSLSSPAKNIQYF.

The V gene is TRBV6-6, the J gene TRBJ1-3, with 10 bases aligning to TRBD1. In germline, CDR1 is MNHNY, CDR2 SVGAGI (reference sequence). V trimming: 6 bases; J trimming: 4 bases; junction bases outside the gene matches: 9. The CDR3 runs to 16 residues. The CDR3 bases are TGTGCCAGCAGCCTAAGACAGGGGGCGGGAGGAAACACCATATATTTT. Translated: CASSLRQGAGGNTIYF.

This clone was seen only once. The chain combines TRBV30 with TRBJ1-2; no clear D. Per the germline V gene, CDR1 is GTSNPN and CDR2 is SVGIG (reference sequence). This CDR3 has 15 amino acids. The V gene lost 2 bases and the J gene lost 8 bases, with 21 bases spanning the gap. The CDR3, as DNA: TGTGCCTGGAGTCCCATTGGAGAGCCATCCCTCGGCTACACCTTC. Its translation: CAWSPIGEPSLGYTF.

The rearrangement links TRBV10-3 to TRBJ2-7, with 12 bases fitting TRBD2. Germline values: CDR1 ENHRY, CDR2 SYGVKD. This CDR3 is built from 14 residues. V was pared by 11 bases and J by 7 bases, with 12 bases of the junction left unmatched. CDR3 sequence reads: CASGTSGLLGEQYF. In nucleotides, the CDR3 is TGTGCCTCCGGGACTAGCGGGCTCCTGGGGGAGCAGTACTTC.

V is TRBV7-3 and J is TRBJ2-7; the D is unclear. Germline-derived CDR1 and CDR2 are SGHTA and FQGTGA. The CDR3 has 13 amino acids. Between the trimmed V and J ends, which lost 4 bases and 0 bases, there was a span of 7 bases. Here the CDR3 DNA reads TGTGCCAGCAGCTCCCCGAGCTCCTACGAGCAGTACTTC. This codes for CASSSPSSYEQYF.

This chain links TRBV5-1 with TRBJ2-1, with 7 bases lining up with TRBD2. This CDR3 comprises 16 residues. J was trimmed by 0 bases and V by 3 bases; bases with no gene match: 6. Germline-derived CDR1 and CDR2 are SGHRS and YFSETQ. The CDR3 loop is CASSSKSGDSYNEQFF. In nucleotides, the CDR3 is TGCGCCAGCAGCTCGAAAAGCGGGGACTCCTACAATGAGCAGTTCTTC.

CDR3 loop: CASSLVGLAGLQETQYF. CDR3 coding DNA: TGTGCCAGCAGCTTAGTTGGACTAGCGGGGCTCCAAGAGACCCAGTACTTC. This sequence joins TRBV7-8 and TRBJ2-5; TRBD2 matches 12 bases. The CDR3 is 17 residues long. J gave up 1 base and V 1 base, and 4 bases lay outside the gene matches. Germline CDR1 SGHVS, CDR2 FQNEAQ.

The genes are TRBV6-1 and TRBJ2-7; D call uncertain. Germline V gene lookup returns CDR1 MNHNS and CDR2 SASEGT. This CDR3 is 13 amino acids long. With 8 bases removed from V and 5 bases from J, the gap between germline ends came to 16 bases. CDR3 coding DNA: TGTGCCAGCGGTCGCCCAGTAATCGACGAGCAGTACTTC. It specifies CASGRPVIDEQYF.

The genes are TRBV19 and TRBJ2-2; no reliable D call. From germline, CDR1 is LNHDA and CDR2 SQIVND (reference sequence). V lost 4 bases and J lost 5, with 11 bases in between. This CDR3 contains 14 residues. The CDR3 reads CASSTFRQTGELFF. As DNA, the CDR3 is TGTGCCAGTAGTACCTTCCGACAAACCGGGGAGCTGTTTTTT.

The chain carries TRBV12-5 and TRBJ2-1, with 10 bases fitting TRBD1. The CDR3 consists of 15 residues. The trim removed 6 bases at V and 4 bases at J, leaving 6 bases unmatched. Germline-derived CDR1 and CDR2 are LGHNT and FRNRAP. The CDR3 spells CASGAGQGKYNEQFF. The CDR3 coding sequence is TGTGCTAGTGGAGCGGGACAGGGGAAATACAATGAGCAGTTCTTC.

This sequence joins TRBV30 and TRBJ1-1; D gene unclear. Trimming stripped 7 bases from V and 1 base from J, with 13 bases between. CDR1 is GTSNPN, CDR2 SVGIG, per germline (reference sequence). The CDR3 contains 13 residues. The CDR3 is CASRGRENTEAFF. In DNA form, the CDR3 reads TGTGCCTCACGAGGACGGGAGAACACTGAAGCTTTCTTT.

This chain joins TRBV14 and TRBJ1-4; a weak D match, TRBD1 (6 bases). The length of the CDR3 is 18 residues. From germline, CDR1 is SGHDN and CDR2 FVKESK. V was cut by 0 bases and J by 10 bases, with 24 bases left in between. The CDR3 DNA follows: TGTGCCAGCAGCCAAGATCCCCTGCAGGGGCGGAATACTCGAAAACTGTTTTTT. Amino acid sequence: CASSQDPLQGRNTRKLFF.

This clone has more than one count but fewer than ten. This chain joins TRBV28 and TRBJ2-4; no clear D gene. Germline CDR1 reads MDHEN; CDR2 reads SYDVKM. V dropped 6 bases and J dropped 4 bases, with 4 bases sitting between them. The CDR3 extends over 11 amino acids. CDR3 sequence (DNA): TGTGCCAGCAGCGGGAAAAACATTCAGTACTTC. Protein sequence: CASSGKNIQYF. The entire variable domain, with the rest obtained from reference TRBV28 and TRBJ2-4, is as follows: DVKVTQSSRYLVKRTGEKVFLECVQDMDHENMFWYRQDPGLGLRLIYFSYDVKMKEKGDIPEGYSVSREKKERFSLILESASTNQTSMYLCASSGKNIQYFGAGTRLSVL.